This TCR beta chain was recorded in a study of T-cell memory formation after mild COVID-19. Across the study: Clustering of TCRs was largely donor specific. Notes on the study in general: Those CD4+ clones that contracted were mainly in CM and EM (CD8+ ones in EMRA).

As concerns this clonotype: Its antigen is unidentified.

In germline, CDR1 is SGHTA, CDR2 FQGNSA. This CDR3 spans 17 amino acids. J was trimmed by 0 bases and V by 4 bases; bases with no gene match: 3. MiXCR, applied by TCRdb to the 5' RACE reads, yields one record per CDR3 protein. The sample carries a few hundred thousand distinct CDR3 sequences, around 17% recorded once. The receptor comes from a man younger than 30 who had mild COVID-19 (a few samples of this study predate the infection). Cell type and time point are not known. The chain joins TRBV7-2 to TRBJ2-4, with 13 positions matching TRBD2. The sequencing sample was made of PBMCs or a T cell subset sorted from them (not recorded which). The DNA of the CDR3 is TGTGCCAGCAGCTGGGGACTAGCGGGACTAGCCAAAAACATTCAGTACTTC. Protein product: CASSWGLAGLAKNIQYF.